This T cell receptor (beta chain) stems from a study of blood T cell repertoires in COVID-19. Germline CDR1 reads LNHDA; CDR2 reads SQIVND (reference sequence). V lost 5 bases, J lost 1 base, and 15 bases lay in between. This CDR3 has 16 residues. Repertoires were generated with immunoSEQ multiplex PCR, while TCRdb's copy carries only in-frame clones and drops some. This sample has 310,000 or so clones; 70% to 90% occur once, and the top ten carry under 8%. V usage is TRBV19 and J usage is TRBJ2-4, with D perhaps TRBD1 (6 bases). The sample taken for sequencing was peripheral blood. This TCR was recovered from a man between 18 and 29 years old who had recovered from COVID-19. This CDR3 is CASSVGQLIAKNIQYF. CDR3 nucleotides: TGTGCCAGTAGTGTCGGACAGCTGATTGCCAAAAACATTCAGTACTTC.